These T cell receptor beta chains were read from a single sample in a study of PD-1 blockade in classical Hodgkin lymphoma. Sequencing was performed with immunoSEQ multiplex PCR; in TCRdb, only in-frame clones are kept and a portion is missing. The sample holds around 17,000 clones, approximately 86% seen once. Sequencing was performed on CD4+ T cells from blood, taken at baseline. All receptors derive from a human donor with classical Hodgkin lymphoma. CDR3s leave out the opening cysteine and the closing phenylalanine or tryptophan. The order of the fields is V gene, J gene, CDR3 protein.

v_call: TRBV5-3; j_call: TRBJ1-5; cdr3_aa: ASSPTGGDQPQH
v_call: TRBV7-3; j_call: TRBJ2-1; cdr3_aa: ASSLIAGWEQF
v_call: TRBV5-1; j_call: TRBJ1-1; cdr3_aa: ASSPSQGRTEAF
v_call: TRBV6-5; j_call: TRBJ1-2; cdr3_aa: ASSHTGTGTYGYT
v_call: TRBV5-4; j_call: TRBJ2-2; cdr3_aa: ASRQGLGNTGELF
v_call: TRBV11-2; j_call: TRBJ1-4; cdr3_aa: ASSAMDNEKLF
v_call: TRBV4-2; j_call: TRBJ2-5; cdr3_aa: ASSQVGVLETQY
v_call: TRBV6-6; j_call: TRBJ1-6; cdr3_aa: ASRMTDPNSPLH
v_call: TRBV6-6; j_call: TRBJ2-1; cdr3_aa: ASSPSGGARNEQF
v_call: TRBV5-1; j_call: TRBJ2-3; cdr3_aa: ASRMGQHTDTQY
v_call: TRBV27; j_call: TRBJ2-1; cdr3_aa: ASSRGTSHYNEQF
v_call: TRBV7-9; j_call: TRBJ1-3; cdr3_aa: ASSSTGTHSGNTTY
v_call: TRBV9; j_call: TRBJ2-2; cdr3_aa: ASSVTGAGTGELF
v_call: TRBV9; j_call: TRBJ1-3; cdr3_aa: ASSPGWGAGNTIY
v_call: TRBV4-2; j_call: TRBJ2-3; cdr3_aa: ASSQGDRSGTQY
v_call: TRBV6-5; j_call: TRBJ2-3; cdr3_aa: ASRRNPDTQY